The clone carrying this T cell receptor beta chain was picked up one time. This specimen comes from a study of blood T cell repertoires in COVID-19. Whole-study context: The United States, Italy and Spain provided the acute and convalescent COVID-19 samples.

The CDR3 covers 13 residues. Trimming shortened V by 1 base and J by 4 bases, and 5 bases separated the two germline ends. The germline CDR1 and CDR2 sequences are LNHDA and SQIVND (reference sequence). Some clones are missing from TCRdb's copy, which holds only in-frame ones; the method was immunoSEQ multiplex PCR. Of around 400,000 clones listed, around 87% are singletons. The sequencing input was peripheral blood. J is TRBJ1-5 and V is TRBV19; no reliable D call. The source is a woman aged 55-69 years with COVID-19, enrolled during active disease. CDR3 sequence (DNA): TGTGCCAGTAGTATAGTCCCGAATCAGCCCCAGCATTTT. Translated, it gives CASSIVPNQPQHF.